This TCR beta chain was observed in a study of OX40 agonist ivuxolimab in advanced cancers. The wider study: People who had prior anti-PD-1, anti-PD-L1 or anti-CTLA-4 therapy could take part, and around 40% had some.

This CDR3 has 14 residues. Trimming removed 4 bases from V and 5 bases from J, with 12 bases in between. CDR1 and CDR2 from the germline V gene are MDHEN and SYDVKM. As concerns this clone: What it binds is not known.

Whole-study findings and limits: The study observed clonal expansion of CD4+ and CD8+ blood T cells by week 6 at 0.1 to 3.0 mg/kg.

Profiled with immunoSEQ multiplex PCR; TCRdb holds only in-frame clones, not every one. The table includes roughly 15,000 clones, over 75% detected once. Source: CD4+ or CD8+ T cells sorted from blood, taken in a trial of the OX40 agonist ivuxolimab. The rearrangement links TRBV28 to TRBJ1-5; D not certain. The source of this sequence is an adult with an advanced solid tumor such as melanoma, head and neck, liver or kidney cancer. CDR3 nucleotide sequence: TGTGCCAGCAGTTCCGGAGTCGGATATCAGCCCCAGCATTTT. This gives the protein CASSSGVGYQPQHF.